The 28 T cell receptor beta chains below come from one sample, sequenced in a study of blood T cells in healthy people across ages. Primed by a sample-barcoded 5' primer and a J-beta primer mix, a second PCR proceeded for about 7 to 11 cycles. Each CDR3 protein is one row after TCRdb ran MiXCR on the 5' RACE reads. The sample holds over 1,500,000 distinct CDR3 sequences; roughly 52% are singletons and the top ten take less than 2.5%. The source material was blood. The receptor set was obtained from a woman in her forties in good health.

V and J are TRBV20-1 and TRBJ2-7, with 9 bases lining up with TRBD1. The V and J ends lost 2 bases and 3 bases, in that order; junction bases with no gene match: 5. The germline gives CDR1 DFQATT, CDR2 SNEGSKA (reference sequence). CDR3 length: 14 amino acids. The CDR3 here is CSARLGTGSYEQYF. The CDR3 DNA reads TGCAGTGCTAGACTCGGGACAGGGAGCTACGAGCAGTACTTC.

This clonotype was observed a handful of times. The chain couples TRBV7-9 to TRBJ2-7; perhaps D is TRBD1 or TRBD2 (6 bases each). The CDR3 loop spans 15 amino acids. V shed 5 bases and J shed 6 bases, with 20 bases lying between them. The germline V gene encodes CDR1 SEHNR and CDR2 FQNEAQ (reference sequence). The CDR3 loop is CASSPPAFGGSEQYF. The CDR3 DNA reads as TGTGCCAGCAGCCCCCCAGCATTCGGGGGCTCCGAGCAGTACTTC.

This clonotype occurred a few times. The chain employs TRBV28 and TRBJ2-7, with a possible D match to TRBD2 (5 bases). The CDR3 extends over 12 amino acids. The germline CDR1 and CDR2 sequences are MDHEN and SYDVKM. The V end was cut by 3 bases, the J end by 9 bases, with 12 bases between. The CDR3 DNA is TGTGCCAGCAGTTTTACATCGAGCGGGCAGTACTTC. Its translation is CASSFTSSGQYF.

CDR3 in DNA: TGCAGTGCTAGGGATCCCGCCGGGACTGGACCCTTACCCCTCCACTTT. It encodes CSARDPAGTGPLPLHF. The chain couples TRBV20-1 to TRBJ1-6; TRBD1 is a possible D gene (5 bases). This CDR3 has 16 residues. Germline loops: CDR1 DFQATT, CDR2 SNEGSKA (reference sequence). Trimming left V 3 bases short and J 12 bases short, with 24 bases between.

The chain has TRBV14 and TRBJ2-7; tentatively, D is TRBD2 (6 bases). The closer fit of TRBJ2-5 to the DNA end suggests the J call may be wrong. Germline-derived CDR1 and CDR2 are SGHDN and FVKESK. The CDR3 has 17 residues. Here the CDR3 reads CASSPMSRAGGGETQYF. The CDR3 DNA follows: TGTGCCAGCAGCCCAATGAGTCGGGCTGGGGGAGGAGAGACCCAGTACTTC.

This chain connects TRBV6-1 to TRBJ2-3; no clear D. With 1 base removed from V and 0 bases from J, the gap between germline ends came to 11 bases. The CDR3 totals 16 residues. The V gene's germline CDR1 is MNHNS and CDR2 SASEGT. CDR3 sequence: CASSEVLGPSTDTQYF. In DNA, the CDR3 is TGTGCCAGCAGTGAAGTTCTAGGCCCTAGCACAGATACGCAGTATTTT.

The chain has TRBV7-2 and TRBJ2-1; maybe TRBD2 (6 bases). Per the germline V gene, CDR1 is SGHTA and CDR2 is FQGNSA. The CDR3 length is 15 residues. V lost 1 base, J lost 7 bases, and 14 bases lay in between. CDR3 sequence: CASSLGGALQNEQFF. In DNA, the CDR3 is TGTGCCAGCAGCTTAGGCGGGGCGCTCCAGAATGAGCAGTTCTTC. The entire variable domain, with the rest obtained from reference TRBV7-2 and TRBJ2-1, is as follows: GAGVSQSPSNKVTEKGKDVELRCDPISGHTALYWYRQSLGQGLEFLIYFQGNSAPDKSGLPSDRFSAERTGGSVSTLTIQRTQQEDSAVYLCASSLGGALQNEQFFGPGTRLTVL.

The chain combines TRBV28 with TRBJ2-1, with a weak D call TRBD2 (7 bases). The V end was cut by 7 bases, the J end by 6 bases, with 22 bases between. Germline V lookup: CDR1 MDHEN, CDR2 SYDVKM. The CDR3 contains 16 residues. The CDR3 reads CASTPFAWGGVNEQFF. The CDR3 nucleotides are TGTGCCAGCACCCCGTTTGCGTGGGGGGGCGTCAATGAGCAGTTCTTC.

Only a few counts were recorded for this clonotype. The J gene is TRBJ2-1, the V gene TRBV5-5; D uncertain. This CDR3 region has 12 residues. The V gene lost 1 base and the J gene lost 8 bases, with 7 bases spanning the gap. The germline V gene encodes CDR1 SGHKS and CDR2 YYEKEE (reference sequence). CDR3 sequence reads: CASSLWEDEQFF. In DNA, the CDR3 is TGTGCCAGCAGCTTGTGGGAAGATGAGCAGTTCTTC.

J is TRBJ2-5 and V is TRBV28, with no clear D. Germline CDR1 MDHEN, CDR2 SYDVKM. Trimming removed 5 bases from V and 5 bases from J, with 15 bases in between. The CDR3 extends over 14 amino acids. The CDR3 loop reads CASSTPGGWETQYF. The CDR3 bases are TGTGCCAGCAGTACGCCGGGTGGGTGGGAGACCCAGTACTTC.

The CDR3 DNA sequence: TGTGCCAGCAGTTACTCTCTCGGCTTCTCCAACTATGGCTACACCTTC. Translated: CASSYSLGFSNYGYTF. This chain uses TRBV6-5 with TRBJ1-2; D is uncertain. The CDR3 runs 16 residues. V lost 0 bases, J lost 2 bases, and 13 bases lay in between. The V gene's germline CDR1 is MNHEY and CDR2 SVGAGI.

This chain connects TRBV6-2 or TRBV6-3 to TRBJ2-5; tentative D call: TRBD1 (5 bases). This CDR3 contains 13 residues. The V gene lost 7 bases and the J gene lost 1 base, with 10 bases spanning the gap. CDR1 and CDR2 from the germline V gene are MNHEY and SVGEGT. The CDR3 DNA reads TGTGCCAGCAAGCGACAGACCCAAGAGACCCAGTACTTC. Translated: CASKRQTQETQYF.

This CDR3 is CASSLEMQYF. The CDR3 DNA sequence: TGTGCCAGCAGCTTAGAGATGCAGTATTTT. J is TRBJ2-3 and V is TRBV7-2; D not resolved. The CDR3 contains 10 residues. Trimming left V 1 base short and J 11 bases short, with 4 bases between. In germline, CDR1 is SGHTA, CDR2 FQGNSA.

This chain uses TRBV27 with TRBJ1-2, with TRBD1 as a possible D gene (5 bases). The V and J ends lost 5 bases and 0 bases respectively, with 16 bases between them. Germline V gene lookup returns CDR1 MNHEY and CDR2 SMNVEV (reference sequence). This CDR3 is 16 amino acids long. In DNA, the CDR3 is TGTGCCAGCAGTCCCTACCCCGGCAGGGCTAACTATGGCTACACCTTC. Translating it yields CASSPYPGRANYGYTF.

In its sample, this clonotype was seen a few times. The rearrangement links TRBV4-3 to TRBJ2-5; perhaps D is TRBD1 or TRBD2 (5 bases each). CDR3 length equals 15 residues. The germline gives CDR1 LGHNA, CDR2 YSLEER. The V end lost 0 bases, the J end lost 3 bases, and 11 bases lay between the germline ends. The CDR3 sequence is CASSQDHRGEETQYF. In DNA form, the CDR3 reads TGCGCCAGCAGCCAAGATCATAGGGGAGAAGAGACCCAGTACTTC.

This clonotype occurred a few times. The chain employs TRBV5-1 and TRBJ2-1; no clear D. The germline gives CDR1 SGHRS, CDR2 YFSETQ. Trimming stripped 3 bases from V and 1 base from J, with 8 bases between. This CDR3 has 14 residues. CDR3 DNA sequence: TGCGCCAGCAGCTACGACGGGTCCTACAATGAGCAGTTCTTC. This translates into CASSYDGSYNEQFF.

This clonotype was found a few times. V is TRBV7-2 and J is TRBJ2-3; D perhaps matches TRBD1 (5 bases). Germline V gives CDR1 SGHTA, CDR2 FQGNSA. V was pared by 7 bases and J by 1 base, with 15 bases between. The CDR3 is 15 residues long. The CDR3 region is CASTLTRVGTDTQYF. The CDR3 DNA follows: TGTGCCAGCACTCTTACCAGGGTTGGCACAGATACGCAGTATTTT.

This rearrangement joins TRBV20-1 to TRBJ2-1; 7 bases fit TRBD2. Germline CDR1 reads DFQATT; CDR2 reads SNEGSKA (reference sequence). The CDR3 has 17 residues. With 1 base clipped from V and 3 bases from J, the junction kept 12 bases outside the gene matches. This chain's CDR3 is CSARGGLRNPNYNEQFF. As DNA, the CDR3 is TGCAGTGCTAGAGGGGGACTACGAAACCCTAACTACAATGAGCAGTTCTTC.

The chain links TRBV20-1 to TRBJ2-1; 7 bases are a match to TRBD1. The J call may be mistaken, given a closer DNA end match to TRBJ2-7. Per the germline V gene, CDR1 is DFQATT and CDR2 is SNEGSKA (reference sequence). This CDR3 is 14 amino acids long. The CDR3 DNA reads TGCAGTGCCCACGACAGGGTCCAATACAATGAGCAGTACTTC. This sequence encodes CSAHDRVQYNEQYF.

This chain joins TRBV6-2 or TRBV6-3 and TRBJ2-5; D is unresolved. This CDR3 has 13 amino acids. The V end was cut by 2 bases, the J end by 5 bases, with 9 bases between. Germline V lookup: CDR1 MNHEY, CDR2 SVGEGT. The CDR3 DNA reads TGTGCCAGCAGTTACGACGGATGGGAGACCCAGTACTTC. It encodes CASSYDGWETQYF.

In this sample, this clonotype turned up a few times. The rearrangement uses TRBV9 and TRBJ2-5; the D gene is possibly TRBD2 (5 bases). The V gene lost 0 bases and the J gene lost 2 bases, with 11 bases spanning the gap. The germline gives CDR1 SGDLS, CDR2 YYNGEE. The CDR3 sequence is 15 residues long. CDR3 sequence: CASSVEGLAQETQYF. In nucleotides, the CDR3 is TGTGCCAGCAGCGTAGAAGGGCTAGCTCAAGAGACCCAGTACTTC.

Here the CDR3 reads CSVEDLGGGDEQFF. The CDR3 DNA is TGCAGCGTTGAAGATCTGGGTGGGGGCGATGAGCAGTTCTTC. The rearrangement links TRBV29-1 to TRBJ2-1; TRBD1 is a possible D gene (6 bases). CDR1 SQVTM and CDR2 ANQGSEA come from the germline V gene. This CDR3 comprises 14 residues. Between the trimmed V and J ends, which lost 0 bases and 8 bases, there was a span of 14 bases.

This clonotype has only a few counts. The V and J genes are TRBV9 and TRBJ2-5; D is unclear. The CDR3 spans 14 residues. V was shortened by 0 bases and J by 3 bases, with 9 bases between the two germline ends. Per germline, CDR1 SGDLS and CDR2 YYNGEE. This CDR3 is CASSVGHGKETQYF. The DNA for the CDR3 is TGTGCCAGCAGCGTAGGGCACGGCAAAGAGACCCAGTACTTC.

The chain couples TRBV20-1 to TRBJ1-6, with 9 bases aligning to TRBD1. Germline V gene lookup returns CDR1 DFQATT and CDR2 SNEGSKA (reference sequence). CDR3 size: 16 residues. Trimming cost V 3 bases and J 10 bases; bases outside gene matches: 13. The CDR3 is CSASPGQGSGGSPLHF. The CDR3 bases are TGCAGTGCTAGCCCGGGACAGGGAAGTGGAGGCTCACCCCTCCACTTT.

This chain links TRBV4-3 with TRBJ1-2, with D maybe TRBD1 (5 bases). Trimming cost V 0 bases and J 2 bases, with 10 bases left between them. The CDR3 contains 15 residues. The germline V gene encodes CDR1 LGHNA and CDR2 YSLEER. In DNA form, the CDR3 reads TGCGCCAGCAGCCAAGATACGACAGCGAACTATGGCTACACCTTC. Translation: CASSQDTTANYGYTF.

The rearrangement links TRBV7-2 to TRBJ2-7, with D possibly being TRBD2 (6 bases). The CDR3 is 14 amino acids. Germline V gene data show CDR1 as SGHTA and CDR2 as FQGNSA. Deletions cut 5 bases from V and 2 bases from J, with 13 bases between. The CDR3 DNA follows: TGTGCCAGCAGCCCCGGAGGGTGGGCCTACGAGCAGTACTTC. Protein product: CASSPGGWAYEQYF.

About this clonotype itself: A single base separates this from a much larger clone, so it may be a read error. The chain recombines TRBV10-3 with TRBJ2-3; the D gene is possibly TRBD1 (5 bases). Germline loops: CDR1 ENHRY, CDR2 SYGVKD. The CDR3 covers 13 residues. The CDR3 DNA reads as TGTGCCATCAGTGAGAGACAGCAAGATGCGCAGTATTTT. Its protein is CAISERQQDAQYF.

This rearrangement joins TRBV28 to TRBJ1-4; unclear D gene. Germline V lookup: CDR1 MDHEN, CDR2 SYDVKM. Trimming removed 3 bases at V and 4 bases at J, with 9 bases between. The CDR3 contains 14 residues. This CDR3 reads CASSLLGVNEKLFF. In nucleotides, the CDR3 is TGTGCCAGCAGTTTGCTGGGCGTTAATGAAAAACTGTTTTTT.